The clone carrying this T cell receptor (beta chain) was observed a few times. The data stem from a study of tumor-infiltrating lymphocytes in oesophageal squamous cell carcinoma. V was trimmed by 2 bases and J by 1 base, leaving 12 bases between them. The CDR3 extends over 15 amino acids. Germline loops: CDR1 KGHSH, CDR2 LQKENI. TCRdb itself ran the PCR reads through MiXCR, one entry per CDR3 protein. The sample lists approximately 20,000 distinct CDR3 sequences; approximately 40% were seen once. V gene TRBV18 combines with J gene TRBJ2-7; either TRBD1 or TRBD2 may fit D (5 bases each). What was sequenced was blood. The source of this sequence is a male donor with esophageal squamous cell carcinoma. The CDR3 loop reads CASSPTGKGSYEQYF. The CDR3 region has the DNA TGTGCCAGCTCACCAACGGGGAAGGGGTCCTACGAGCAGTACTTC.